This T cell receptor beta chain was identified in a study of radiotherapy plus CTLA-4 blockade in lung cancer. Method: immunoSEQ multiplex PCR; TCRdb's copy keeps in-frame clones and lacks some. The sample shows tens of thousands of clones, more than 60% of them seen only once. After removal of 7 bases from V and 3 bases from J, the junction contained 6 bases not matched to a gene. Germline V gene data show CDR1 as MNHEY and CDR2 as SVGAGI. The CDR3 has 13 amino acids. This receptor was identified in a human donor with non-small cell lung cancer who had a partial response to radiotherapy plus ipilimumab. Some clones in this sample may be carry-over from other donors' samples. The source material was peripheral blood, sampled from a patient treated with radiotherapy plus ipilimumab. The V call is TRBV6-5, the J call TRBJ2-7; TRBD1 matches at 7 bases. CDR3 DNA: TGTGCCAGCAAAAGGGGGCAAAACTACGAGCAGTACTTC. It encodes CASKRGQNYEQYF.